Listed here are 23 T cell receptor beta chains from one sample, sequenced in a study of T cells in localized non-small cell lung cancer. TCRdb keeps only in-frame clones here, not all; method: immunoSEQ multiplex PCR. Among tens of thousands of clones listed, 80% to 95% were seen once. This sample comprised peripheral blood, obtained before any cancer treatment. The source of these receptors is a man aged 40 to 70 with stage I lung adenocarcinoma.

The chain carries TRBV7-9 and TRBJ2-7; D gene unclear. The CDR3 consists of 14 residues. Trimming removed 1 base at V and 9 bases at J, with 16 bases between. Germline lookup yields CDR1 SEHNR and CDR2 FQNEAQ (reference sequence). The CDR3 region has the DNA TGTGCCAGCAGCTTAGTGGGTCCCGAAACGGGGCAGTACTTC. Amino acids: CASSLVGPETGQYF.

V is TRBV18 and J is TRBJ1-2; D is unclear. The CDR3 loop spans 13 amino acids. Per the germline V gene, CDR1 is KGHSH and CDR2 is LQKENI. V lost 1 base to trimming and J lost 6 bases, with 9 bases between them. In DNA form, the CDR3 reads TGTGCCAGCTCACCACAGAAAGGAAATGGCTACACCTTC. Translated: CASSPQKGNGYTF.

This clone is labeled medium-sized. The chain has TRBV14 and TRBJ1-2; D remains unclear. The CDR3 length is 15 residues. Germline V gene sequence: CDR1 SGHDN, CDR2 FVKESK. With 1 base removed from V and 2 bases from J, the gap between germline ends came to 11 bases. CDR3 in DNA: TGTGCCAGCAGCCAAGTCCGAGGGTGGAACTATGGCTACACCTTC. Its translation is CASSQVRGWNYGYTF. Full variable domain (outside the CDR3, taken from reference TRBV14 and TRBJ1-2): EAGVTQFPSHSVIEKGQTVTLRCDPISGHDNLYWYRRVMGKEIKFLLHFVKESKQDESGMPNNRFLAERTGGTYSTLKVQPAELEDSGVYFCASSQVRGWNYGYTFGSGTRLTVV.

J is TRBJ2-5 and V is TRBV5-1; D perhaps matches TRBD2 (5 bases). Germline CDR1 is SGHRS and CDR2 is YFSETQ. The CDR3 totals 16 residues. V was cut by 1 base and J by 1 base, with 14 bases left in between. The CDR3 bases are TGCGCCAGCAGCTTGCGACACTTGGACTTCCAAGAGACCCAGTACTTC. This translates into CASSLRHLDFQETQYF.

The CDR3 region has the DNA TGCGCCAGCAGCTTCCCGGGACAGGGGGCAGATACGCAGTATTTT. Its translation: CASSFPGQGADTQYF. The chain has TRBV5-1 and TRBJ2-3, with TRBD1 matching 11 bases. The CDR3 has 15 residues. J was trimmed by 4 bases and V by 2 bases; bases with no gene match: 3. CDR1 and CDR2 (germline): SGHRS, YFSETQ.

CDR3 nucleotide sequence: TGTGCCAGCAGTTACTCAGGACTGTCTGAAGCTTTCTTT. Residues: CASSYSGLSEAFF. The chain combines TRBV6-6 with TRBJ1-1; no definite D call. Trimming took 0 bases from V and 6 from J, leaving 8 bases between them. The V gene's germline CDR1 is MNHNY and CDR2 SVGAGI (reference sequence). The CDR3 totals 13 residues.

As regards this clone: The sample carries other DNA sequences with the same CDR3. The chain is built from TRBV5-1 and TRBJ2-7, with D uncertain. This CDR3 spans 13 amino acids. Germline CDR1 is SGHRS and CDR2 is YFSETQ. V gave up 0 bases and J gave up 2 bases, with 6 bases separating them. The CDR3 spells CASSLGGTYEQYF. The CDR3 DNA is TGCGCCAGCAGCTTGGGGGGTACCTACGAGCAGTACTTC.

The rearrangement joins TRBV10-3 to TRBJ2-2; D remains unclear. This CDR3 region has 15 residues. Germline V gives CDR1 ENHRY, CDR2 SYGVKD. Trimming pared 0 bases from V and 3 bases from J, leaving 8 bases between. CDR3 sequence reads: CAISESSGYTGELFF. CDR3 bases: TGTGCCATCAGTGAGTCCTCCGGGTACACCGGGGAGCTGTTTTTT.

The V gene is TRBV23-1, the J gene TRBJ1-3; TRBD1 agrees at 12 bases. TRBV23-1 is an ORF, with its function uncertain. The V segment lost 0 bases and the J segment 7 bases; nucleotides outside the gene matches: 4. This CDR3 has 16 amino acids. The CDR3 DNA reads TGCGCCAGCAGTCAATCGGGGGACAGGGGGCTGAACACCATATATTTT. Encoded protein: CASSQSGDRGLNTIYF.

Comment on this clone: The sample has other DNA sequences that encode this CDR3 too. The rearrangement links TRBV7-9 to TRBJ1-4, with 9 bases fitting TRBD1. The CDR3 contains 14 residues. With 5 bases clipped from V and 6 bases from J, the junction kept 4 bases outside the gene matches. The V gene's germline CDR1 is SEHNR and CDR2 FQNEAQ (reference sequence). The CDR3 protein is CASSLQGADEKLFF. The CDR3 DNA reads TGTGCCAGCAGCCTACAGGGGGCGGATGAAAAACTGTTTTTT.

This chain's CDR3 is CASSEDGNQQYF. Written as DNA, the CDR3 is TGTGCCAGCAGTGAAGATGGTAACCAGCAGTACTTC. The chain joins TRBV6-1 to TRBJ2-7; D unclear. The V end was cut by 1 base, the J end by 8 bases, with 9 bases between. CDR1 is MNHNS, CDR2 SASEGT, per germline. This CDR3 is 12 amino acids long.

The CDR3 region is CARSRTGSYYSNQPQHF. CDR3 bases: TGTGCCAGAAGTAGGACAGGTTCGTATTATAGCAATCAGCCCCAGCATTTT. This chain connects TRBV5-3 to TRBJ1-5; 7 bases are a match to TRBD1. TRBV5-3 is given ORF status, its function remaining uncertain. The CDR3 is 17 residues long. V was clipped by 5 bases and J by 0 bases; unmatched bases: 11.

The CDR3 protein is CASSLLDEATEQYF. In DNA, the CDR3 is TGTGCCAGCAGTTTACTGGATGAGGCGACCGAGCAGTACTTC. The rearrangement uses TRBV27 and TRBJ2-7; D is unclear. The V end was cut by 2 bases, the J end by 6 bases, with 14 bases between. This CDR3 contains 14 residues. Germline V gene sequence: CDR1 MNHEY, CDR2 SMNVEV (reference sequence).

This clone was observed a few times. This chain links TRBV11-1 with TRBJ2-1, with 9 bases aligning to TRBD1. CDR1 is SGHAT, CDR2 FQDESV, per germline (reference sequence). This CDR3 is 15 amino acids long. V gave up 5 bases and J gave up 5 bases; unmatched junction bases: 7. CDR3 nucleotides: TGTGCCAGCAGCAAGGGACAGGGAAAAAACAATGAGCAGTTCTTC. It encodes CASSKGQGKNNEQFF.

The chain is built from TRBV9 and TRBJ2-7; 13 bases match TRBD2. The CDR3 extends over 15 amino acids. Germline loops: CDR1 SGDLS, CDR2 YYNGEE. The V segment lost 2 bases and the J segment 3 bases; nucleotides outside the gene matches: 2. The CDR3 bases are TGTGCCAGCAGCGTGGGACTAGCGGGAAGCTACGAGCAGTACTTC. Translated, it gives CASSVGLAGSYEQYF.

This clone was found once. This chain links TRBV19 with TRBJ1-3; the D gene is possibly TRBD1 (5 bases). The germline CDR1 and CDR2 sequences are LNHDA and SQIVND (reference sequence). This CDR3 spans 13 amino acids. CDR3 sequence reads: CASGAQTGNTIYF. The DNA of the CDR3 is TGTGCTAGTGGGGCGCAAACTGGAAACACCATATATTTT.

This clone appeared once. V usage is TRBV9 and J usage is TRBJ2-5, with D possibly matching TRBD2 (5 bases). The CDR3 consists of 15 residues. Germline V gene sequence: CDR1 SGDLS, CDR2 YYNGEE. V was clipped by 0 bases and J by 4 bases, with 13 bases between them. CDR3 DNA sequence: TGTGCCAGCAGCGTAGGGGTCCAACGGGGAGAGACCCAGTACTTC. It specifies CASSVGVQRGETQYF.

This chain links TRBV5-4 with TRBJ2-1, with 8 bases identical to TRBD2. V was pared by 0 bases and J by 2 bases, with 1 base of the junction left unmatched. Looked up from germline, CDR1 is SGHNT and CDR2 is YYREEE (reference sequence). The CDR3 is made up of 15 amino acids. The CDR3 nucleotides read TGTGCCAGCAGCTTGGGAGCGGGAGCCTACAATGAGCAGTTCTTC. Translated: CASSLGAGAYNEQFF. Drawing the rest from reference TRBV5-4 and TRBJ2-1, the complete variable domain is ETGVTQSPTHLIKTRGQQVTLRCSSQSGHNTVSWYQQALGQGPQFIFQYYREEENGRGNFPPRFSGLQFPNYSSELNVNALELDDSALYLCASSLGAGAYNEQFFGPGTRLTVL.

This chain connects TRBV7-7 to TRBJ2-7; 13 nucleotides match TRBD2. The CDR3 is 13 residues long. The germline gives CDR1 SSHAT, CDR2 FNYEAQ (reference sequence). DNA for the CDR3: TGTGCTTCAAGTTCTGGGACTAGCGGGATGCAGTACTTC. Translating it yields CASSSGTSGMQYF.

The V call is TRBV18, the J call TRBJ2-2, with D hard to call. CDR1 is KGHSH and CDR2 is LQKENI in the germline V gene. The CDR3 has 12 residues. Trimming pared 6 bases from V and 3 bases from J, leaving 5 bases between. The CDR3: CASSPDTGELFF. CDR3 nucleotides: TGTGCCAGCTCTCCGGACACCGGGGAGCTGTTTTTT.

The V gene is TRBV6-6, the J gene TRBJ2-3; either TRBD1 or TRBD2 may fit D (5 bases each). The V and J ends lost 6 bases and 7 bases respectively, with 8 bases between them. Germline CDR1 MNHNY, CDR2 SVGAGI (reference sequence). The CDR3 is made up of 11 amino acids. This chain's CDR3 is CASRWGNTQYF. The CDR3 region has the DNA TGTGCCAGCAGGTGGGGGAATACGCAGTATTTT.

The chain employs TRBV5-1 and TRBJ2-7; 8 nucleotides align to TRBD1. The V gene's germline CDR1 is SGHRS and CDR2 YFSETQ. This CDR3 contains 17 residues. Trimming cost V 4 bases and J 1 base; bases outside gene matches: 13. CDR3 sequence (DNA): TGCGCCAGCAGCCTGGGAGGCACAGGGGGAAGTTCCTACGAGCAGTACTTC. Translation: CASSLGGTGGSSYEQYF.

The genes are TRBV2 and TRBJ1-4; D possibly corresponds to TRBD1 (5 bases). Deletions cut 6 bases from V and 6 bases from J, with 8 bases between. Per the germline V gene, CDR1 is SNHLY and CDR2 is FYNNEI. The CDR3 runs to 12 residues. CDR3 residues: CASRDTDEKLFF. The CDR3 nucleotides read TGTGCCAGCAGGGACACCGATGAAAAACTGTTTTTT.